A selection of T cell receptor beta chains follows, all from one sample in a study of T-cell reconstitution after alpha-beta-depleted transplantation in children. TCRdb used MiXCR to reprocess the PCR reads, holding one entry per CDR3 protein. The data hold hundreds of thousands of distinct CDR3 sequences, with about 12% observed a single time. Sequencing used PBMCs from the stem cell graft donor, obtained from the stem cell graft. Receptor source: a human donor who donated a stem cell graft to a child with combined immunodeficiency. Both conserved end residues are part of each CDR3. The D gene is left open where the match is weak. Clone size, where shown, is once, few, many, or a class for clones that have expanded.

clone_size | j_call | v_call | d_call | cdr3_aa | cdr3_nt
few | TRBJ2-1 | TRBV9 | NA | CASSPSSGPEQFF | TGTGCCAGCAGCCCCAGTTCAGGTCCTGAGCAGTTCTTC
few | TRBJ1-6 | TRBV24-1 | NA | CATPGGGIASPLHF | TGTGCCACCCCCGGCGGCGGCATCGCTTCACCCCTCCACTTT
few | TRBJ1-2 | TRBV7-2 | NA | CASSRLLNSRSYGYTF | TGTGCCAGCAGCCGTCTACTTAACTCGAGATCCTATGGCTACACCTTC
NA | TRBJ2-7 | TRBV5-1 | NA | CASSYQLTQVYEQYF | TGCGCCAGCAGCTACCAACTTACTCAGGTCTACGAGCAGTACTTC
NA | TRBJ2-7 | TRBV18 | NA | CASSEVGTFSYEQYF | TGTGCCAGCTCAGAGGTTGGGACTTTCTCCTACGAGCAGTACTTC
once | TRBJ2-5 | TRBV18 | TRBD1 | CASSPTLGTGGETQYF | TGTGCCAGCTCACCGACGCTCGGGACAGGGGGCGAGACCCAGTACTTC
NA | TRBJ2-7 | TRBV27 | TRBD2 | CASSSPTSGTYEQYF | TGTGCCAGCAGTTCTCCGACTAGCGGCACCTACGAGCAGTACTTC
NA | TRBJ1-2 | TRBV4-3 | NA | CASSQDPLYGYTF | TGCGCCAGCAGCCAAGATCCCCTCTATGGCTACACCTTC
NA | TRBJ2-5 | TRBV24-1 | TRBD2 | CATSDTRLAGGLETQYF | TGTGCCACCAGTGATACGCGACTAGCGGGAGGTCTAGAGACCCAGTACTTC
NA | TRBJ1-1 | TRBV5-1 | NA | CASSLPGPNTEAFF | TGCGCCAGCAGCCTCCCGGGACCTAACACTGAAGCTTTCTTT
few | TRBJ2-2 | TRBV12-3/TRBV12-4 | NA | CASRREGNPGELFF | TGTGCCAGCCGCCGCGAAGGGAACCCCGGGGAGCTGTTTTTT
few | TRBJ1-5 | TRBV6-2/TRBV6-3 | NA | CASSYPQPQHF | TGTGCCAGCAGTTACCCTCAGCCCCAGCATTTT
few | TRBJ2-2 | TRBV21-1 | NA | CASSKTHWGEKNTGELFF | TGTGCCAGCAGCAAAACTCACTGGGGGGAAAAGAACACCGGGGAGCTGTTTTTT
many | TRBJ2-2 | TRBV20-1 | NA | CSARASAAGELFF | TGCAGTGCTAGAGCTTCTGCAGCCGGGGAGCTGTTTTTT
few | TRBJ2-5 | TRBV11-2 | TRBD2 | CASSLQAGGLETQYF | TGTGCCAGCAGCTTACAAGCGGGGGGATTGGAGACCCAGTACTTC
few | TRBJ2-1 | TRBV7-3 | TRBD2 | CASSPLGGGGARSSYNEQFF | TGTGCCAGCAGCCCCCTGGGGGGCGGGGGGGCCAGAAGCTCCTACAATGAGCAGTTCTTC
few | TRBJ2-3 | TRBV7-3 | NA | CASSSKGTGTDTQYF | TGTGCCAGCAGCTCTAAAGGGACCGGCACAGATACGCAGTATTTT
NA | TRBJ1-2 | TRBV6-1 | TRBD1 | CASRKVIGQGASLFGYTF | TGTGCCAGCAGGAAAGTAATCGGACAGGGGGCTTCCTTATTTGGCTACACCTTC
many | TRBJ2-7 | TRBV6-5 | TRBD2 | CASSRTSGGAIGYEQYF | TGTGCCAGCAGCCGTACTAGCGGGGGGGCCATCGGGTACGAGCAGTACTTC
many | TRBJ2-1 | TRBV6-2/TRBV6-3 | NA | CASSPPAETLNEQFF | TGTGCCAGCAGCCCACCGGCGGAGACCCTCAATGAGCAGTTCTTC
few | TRBJ2-1 | TRBV28 | TRBD2 | CASSLSLAGGPYNEQFF | TGTGCCAGCAGTTTAAGTTTAGCGGGGGGGCCTTACAATGAGCAGTTCTTC
few | TRBJ1-5 | TRBV5-1 | TRBD1 | CASSLDRENQPQHF | TGCGCCAGCAGCCTTGACAGGGAAAATCAGCCCCAGCATTTT
few | TRBJ2-1 | TRBV5-1 | NA | CASSRDMTSSGYNEQFF | TGCGCCAGCAGCCGCGATATGACATCGAGTGGATACAATGAGCAGTTCTTC
NA | TRBJ2-7 | TRBV20-1 | NA | CSGRAEGYEQYF | TGCAGTGGGAGAGCCGAGGGGTACGAGCAGTACTTC
few | TRBJ1-1 | TRBV19 | NA | CASSSVGGLNTEAFF | TGTGCCAGTAGTTCGGTGGGGGGCCTCAACACTGAAGCTTTCTTT
NA | TRBJ2-2 | TRBV29-1 | NA | CSARTPNTGELFF | TGCAGCGCCAGGACCCCGAACACCGGGGAGCTGTTTTTT
many | TRBJ2-1 | TRBV12-3/TRBV12-4 | NA | CASSLRVADEQFF | TGTGCCAGCAGCTTACGGGTGGCCGATGAGCAGTTCTTC
few | TRBJ1-4 | TRBV4-2 | TRBD1 | CASSQGGQGEGIEKLFF | TGTGCCAGCAGCCAAGGGGGACAGGGCGAGGGGATTGAAAAACTGTTTTTT
few | TRBJ2-1 | TRBV7-9 | NA | CASSTLTGYNYNEQFF | TGTGCCAGCAGCACCCTTACAGGGTATAACTACAATGAGCAGTTCTTT
NA | TRBJ2-3 | TRBV12-3/TRBV12-4 | TRBD2 | CASSLTSSGGAADTQYF | TGTGCCAGCAGCCTAACCTCTAGCGGGGGGGCCGCAGATACGCAGTATTTT
NA | TRBJ2-5 | TRBV15 | TRBD2 | CATSRATSGQETQYF | TGTGCCACCAGCAGAGCCACTAGCGGGCAAGAGACCCAGTACTTC
NA | TRBJ2-1 | TRBV5-5 | NA | CASSLTSYREQFF | TGTGCCAGCAGCTTGACTAGTTATAGAGAGCAGTTCTTC
NA | TRBJ1-2 | TRBV12-3/TRBV12-4 | TRBD1 | CASSFMLGGGQGYTF | TGTGCCAGCAGTTTCATGTTAGGGGGCGGGCAAGGCTACACCTTC
many | TRBJ1-6 | TRBV10-3 | NA | CATLGGAASPLHF | TGTGCCACCCTCGGCGGGGCCGCTTCACCCCTCCACTTT
few | TRBJ2-1 | TRBV19 | NA | CASSIQRDNEQFF | TGTGCCAGTAGTATACAACGGGACAATGAGCAGTTCTTC
few | TRBJ1-4 | TRBV6-1 | NA | CASSEAFATNEKLFF | TGTGCCAGCAGTGAAGCTTTTGCAACTAATGAAAAACTGTTTTTT
many | TRBJ2-3 | TRBV5-1 | TRBD2 | CASSSLAGSTDTQYF | TGCGCCAGCAGCTCCCTAGCGGGGAGCACAGATACGCAGTATTTT
few | TRBJ2-3 | TRBV20-1 | NA | CSARDRAYTQYF | TGCAGTGCTAGAGATAGGGCCTATACGCAGTATTTT
NA | TRBJ2-5 | TRBV18 | NA | CASSERGTFQETQYF | TGTGCCAGCTCAGAACGCGGGACATTCCAAGAGACCCAGTACTTC
NA | TRBJ1-5 | TRBV6-5 | NA | CASSYSWNPSFNQPQHF | TGTGCCAGCAGTTACTCGTGGAATCCTTCATTTAATCAGCCCCAGCATTTT
few | TRBJ2-7 | TRBV6-2/TRBV6-3 | NA | CASSSRTVVGTAFSYEQYF | TGTGCCAGCAGCTCAAGAACCGTGGTGGGGACGGCCTTTTCCTACGAGCAGTACTTC
few | TRBJ1-5 | TRBV29-1 | TRBD1 | CSAGTGTNQPQHF | TGCAGCGCAGGGACAGGGACGAATCAGCCCCAGCATTTT
few | TRBJ2-7 | TRBV30 | TRBD1 | CAWSVGTGIHEQYF | TGTGCCTGGAGTGTTGGGACAGGGATACACGAGCAGTACTTC
many | TRBJ2-3 | TRBV9 | TRBD2 | CASSPRTSGIWNTQYF | TGTGCCAGCAGCCCCAGGACTAGCGGGATATGGAATACGCAGTATTTT
few | TRBJ2-7 | TRBV2 | NA | CASSAQGSSSYEQYF | TGTGCCAGCAGCGCCCAGGGGTCGAGCTCCTACGAGCAGTACTTC
NA | TRBJ1-1 | TRBV6-5 | NA | CASSYSILRAGEAFF | TGTGCCAGCAGTTACTCGATACTTAGGGCTGGTGAAGCTTTCTTT
few | TRBJ2-5 | TRBV20-1 | TRBD2 | CSARDRSSGPWGETQYF | TGCAGTGCTAGAGATCGATCTAGCGGACCGTGGGGGGAGACCCAGTACTTC
few | TRBJ1-5 | TRBV12-3/TRBV12-4 | TRBD1 | CASSQQGNGNQPQHF | TGTGCCAGCAGTCAACAGGGGAATGGCAATCAGCCCCAGCATTTT
NA | TRBJ2-1 | TRBV27 | NA | CASRRTANEQFF | TGTGCCAGCAGGCGGACAGCCAATGAGCAGTTCTTC
few | TRBJ2-7 | TRBV15 | NA | CATSPRQAAPNEQYF | TGTGCCACCAGCCCCAGGCAGGCGGCACCTAACGAGCAGTACTTC
few | TRBJ2-7 | TRBV5-6 | NA | CASSLPASDEQYF | TGTGCCAGCAGCTTGCCTGCTAGTGACGAGCAGTACTTC
few | TRBJ1-2 | TRBV6-4 | NA | CASVNLPRGGYTF | TGTGCCAGCGTAAACCTCCCACGTGGCGGCTACACCTTC
few | TRBJ2-2 | TRBV11-2 | NA | CASSLSRGTGELFF | TGTGCCAGCAGCTTAAGCAGGGGCACCGGGGAGCTGTTTTTT